What follows describes a single TCR beta chain. Antigen: not known. The sample comes from a study of cytomegalovirus exposure and HLA in healthy donors. Both 60 Vbeta primers and 13 Jbeta primers went into the PCR. In the study's own analysis: In a later analysis, around 10 million of about 80 million unique beta chains occurred in at least two donors. Profiling relied on immunoSEQ multiplex PCR, and the TCRdb table lists in-frame clones only, not all of them. The D gene and trimming were derived from the DNA, and the V and J assignments and clone size from that table. The sample lists 150,000 to 200,000 clones; roughly four fifths were seen once. Germline CDR1 and CDR2: MDHEN and SYDVKM. The length of the CDR3 is 14 residues. Trimming removed 6 bases from V and 4 bases from J; junction bases left unmatched: 7. Study-level findings and limits: Among the CMV-associated chains, three were confirmed in vitro as specific for CMV antigens. Researchers reported in a later analysis that common viral pathogens appeared linked to several top clusters. Rates of TCR association differed by HLA locus in a later analysis, with DRB1 highest and HLA-C lowest.

Input material: PBMCs. The rearrangement links TRBV28 to TRBJ2-5; 8 bases line up with TRBD1. The clonotype originates from a girl under 10 years old in good health and CMV-seropositive. The CDR3 loop is CASREADRAETQYF. In nucleotides, the CDR3 is TGTGCCAGCAGAGAAGCGGACAGGGCAGAGACCCAGTACTTC. Together with reference TRBV28 and TRBJ2-5, the CDR3 gives the full variable domain: DVKVTQSSRYLVKRTGEKVFLECVQDMDHENMFWYRQDPGLGLRLIYFSYDVKMKEKGDIPEGYSVSREKKERFSLILESASTNQTSMYLCASREADRAETQYFGPGTRLLVL.